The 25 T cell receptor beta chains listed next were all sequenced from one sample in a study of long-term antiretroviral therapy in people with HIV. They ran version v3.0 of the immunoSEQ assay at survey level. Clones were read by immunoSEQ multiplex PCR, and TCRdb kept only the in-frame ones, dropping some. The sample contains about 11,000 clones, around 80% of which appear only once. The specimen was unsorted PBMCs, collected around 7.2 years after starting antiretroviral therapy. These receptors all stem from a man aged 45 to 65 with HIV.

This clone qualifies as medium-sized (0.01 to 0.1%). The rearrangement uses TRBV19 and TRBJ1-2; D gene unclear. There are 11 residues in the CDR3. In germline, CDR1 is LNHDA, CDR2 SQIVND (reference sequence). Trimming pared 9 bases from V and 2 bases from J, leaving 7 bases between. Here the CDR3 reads CASRANYGYTF. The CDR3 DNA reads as TGTGCCAGCCGGGCCAACTATGGCTACACCTTC. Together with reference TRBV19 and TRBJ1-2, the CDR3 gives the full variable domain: DGGITQSPKYLFRKEGQNVTLSCEQNLNHDAMYWYRQDPGQGLRLIYYSQIVNDFQKGDIAEGYSVSREKKESFPLTVTSAQKNPTAFYLCASRANYGYTFGSGTRLTVV.

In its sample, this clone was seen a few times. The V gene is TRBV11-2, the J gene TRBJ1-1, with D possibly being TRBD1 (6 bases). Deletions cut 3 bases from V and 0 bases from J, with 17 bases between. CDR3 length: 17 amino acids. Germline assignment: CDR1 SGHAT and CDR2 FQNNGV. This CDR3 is CASSFPQGFSLNTEAFF. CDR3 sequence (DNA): TGTGCCAGCAGCTTTCCACAGGGCTTCAGCCTGAACACTGAAGCTTTCTTT.

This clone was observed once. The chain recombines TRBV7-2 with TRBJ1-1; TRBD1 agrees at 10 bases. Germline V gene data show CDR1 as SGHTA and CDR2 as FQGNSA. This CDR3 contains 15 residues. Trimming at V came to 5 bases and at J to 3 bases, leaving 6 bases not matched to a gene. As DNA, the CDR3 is TGTGCCAGCAGCCCCGGGACAGGGGACGACACTGAAGCTTTCTTT. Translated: CASSPGTGDDTEAFF.

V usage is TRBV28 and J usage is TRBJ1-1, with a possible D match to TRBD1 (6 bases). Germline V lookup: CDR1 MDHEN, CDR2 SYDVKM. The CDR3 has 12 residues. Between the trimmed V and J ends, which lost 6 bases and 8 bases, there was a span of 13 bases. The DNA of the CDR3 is TGTGCCAGCAGCTCTACAGGGAGGGAAGCTTTCTTT. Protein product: CASSSTGREAFF.

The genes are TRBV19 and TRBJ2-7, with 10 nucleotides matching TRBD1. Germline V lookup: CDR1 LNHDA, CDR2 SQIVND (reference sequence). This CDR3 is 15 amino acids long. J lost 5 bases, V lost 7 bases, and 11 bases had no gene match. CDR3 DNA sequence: TGTGCCAGTAAAAGGGGGGACAGGGGAAATCACGAGCAGTACTTC. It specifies CASKRGDRGNHEQYF. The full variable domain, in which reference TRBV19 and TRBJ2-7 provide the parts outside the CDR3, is DGGITQSPKYLFRKEGQNVTLSCEQNLNHDAMYWYRQDPGQGLRLIYYSQIVNDFQKGDIAEGYSVSREKKESFPLTVTSAQKNPTAFYLCASKRGDRGNHEQYFGPGTRLTVT.

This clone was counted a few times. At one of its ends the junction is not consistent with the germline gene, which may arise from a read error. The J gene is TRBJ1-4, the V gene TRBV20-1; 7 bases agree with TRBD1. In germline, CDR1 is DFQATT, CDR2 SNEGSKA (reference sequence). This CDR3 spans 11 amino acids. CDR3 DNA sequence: TGCAGTGCTGGAGATTTCGGACAGGATGTTTTT. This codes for CSAGDFGQDVF.

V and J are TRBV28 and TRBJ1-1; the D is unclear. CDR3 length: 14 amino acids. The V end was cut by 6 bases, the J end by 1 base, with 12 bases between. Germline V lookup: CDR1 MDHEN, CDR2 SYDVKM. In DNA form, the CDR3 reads TGTGCCAGCAGGTTGCCGGGTCCGAACACTGAAGCTTTCTTT. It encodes CASRLPGPNTEAFF. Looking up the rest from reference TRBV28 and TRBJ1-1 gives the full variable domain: DVKVTQSSRYLVKRTGEKVFLECVQDMDHENMFWYRQDPGLGLRLIYFSYDVKMKEKGDIPEGYSVSREKKERFSLILESASTNQTSMYLCASRLPGPNTEAFFGQGTRLTVV.

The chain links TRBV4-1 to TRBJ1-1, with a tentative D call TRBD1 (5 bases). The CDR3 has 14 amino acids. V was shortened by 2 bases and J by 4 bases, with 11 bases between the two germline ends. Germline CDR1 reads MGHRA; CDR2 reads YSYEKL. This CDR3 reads CASSQIRDATEAFF. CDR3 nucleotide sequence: TGCGCCAGCAGCCAAATCAGGGATGCCACTGAAGCTTTCTTT.

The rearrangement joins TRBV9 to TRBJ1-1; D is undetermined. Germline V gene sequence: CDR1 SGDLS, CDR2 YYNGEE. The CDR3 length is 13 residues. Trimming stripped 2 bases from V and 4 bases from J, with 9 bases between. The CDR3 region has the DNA TGTGCCAGCAGCGTCGTGGAAACCACTGAAGCTTTCTTT. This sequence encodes CASSVVETTEAFF.

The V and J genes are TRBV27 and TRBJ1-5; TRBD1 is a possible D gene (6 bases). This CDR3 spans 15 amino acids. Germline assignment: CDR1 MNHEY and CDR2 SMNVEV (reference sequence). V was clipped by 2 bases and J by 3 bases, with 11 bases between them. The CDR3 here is CASSLVGGHNQPQHF. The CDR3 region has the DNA TGTGCCAGCAGTTTAGTGGGGGGACACAATCAGCCCCAGCATTTT.

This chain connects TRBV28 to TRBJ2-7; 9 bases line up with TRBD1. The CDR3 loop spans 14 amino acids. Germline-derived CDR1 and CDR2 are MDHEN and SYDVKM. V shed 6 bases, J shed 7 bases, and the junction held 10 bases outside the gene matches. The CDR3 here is CASSPTGGREEQYF. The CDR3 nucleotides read TGTGCCAGCAGCCCGACAGGGGGTAGAGAAGAGCAGTACTTC.

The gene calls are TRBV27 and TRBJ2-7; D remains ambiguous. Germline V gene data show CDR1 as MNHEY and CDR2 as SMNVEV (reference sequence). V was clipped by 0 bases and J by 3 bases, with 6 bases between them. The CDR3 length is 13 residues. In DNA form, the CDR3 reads TGTGCCAGCAGTTTATCTAAGCTCTACGAGCAGTACTTC. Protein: CASSLSKLYEQYF.

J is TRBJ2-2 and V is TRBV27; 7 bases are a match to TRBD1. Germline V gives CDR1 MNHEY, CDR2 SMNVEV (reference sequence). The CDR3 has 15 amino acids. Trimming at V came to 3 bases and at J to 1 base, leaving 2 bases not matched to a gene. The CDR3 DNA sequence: TGTGCCAGCAGTTTGGGACAGATGAACACCGGGGAGCTGTTTTTT. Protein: CASSLGQMNTGELFF.

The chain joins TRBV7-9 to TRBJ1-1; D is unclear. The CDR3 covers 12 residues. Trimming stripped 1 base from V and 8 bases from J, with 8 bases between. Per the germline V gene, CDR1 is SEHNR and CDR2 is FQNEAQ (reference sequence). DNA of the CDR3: TGTGCCAGCAGCTTAGGTGGAGGGGAAGCTTTCTTT. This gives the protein CASSLGGGEAFF.

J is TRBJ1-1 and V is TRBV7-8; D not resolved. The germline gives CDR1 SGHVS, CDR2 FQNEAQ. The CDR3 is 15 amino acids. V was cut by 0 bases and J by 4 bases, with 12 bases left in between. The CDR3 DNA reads TGTGCCAGCAGCTTAGCGTCTACCAGCTCCACTGAAGCTTTCTTT. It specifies CASSLASTSSTEAFF.

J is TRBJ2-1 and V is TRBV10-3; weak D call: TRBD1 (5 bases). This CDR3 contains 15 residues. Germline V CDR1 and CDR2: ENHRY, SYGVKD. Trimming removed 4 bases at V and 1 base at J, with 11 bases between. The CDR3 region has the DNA TGTGCCATCAGTGCTGAAGGGGCGTCCTACAATGAGCAGTTCTTC. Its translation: CAISAEGASYNEQFF.

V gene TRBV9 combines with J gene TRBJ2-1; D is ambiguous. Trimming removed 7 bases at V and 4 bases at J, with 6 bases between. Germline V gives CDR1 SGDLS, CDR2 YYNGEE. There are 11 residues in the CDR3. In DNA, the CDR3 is TGTGCCAGCGCGAGGTACAATGAGCAGTTCTTC. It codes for CASARYNEQFF.

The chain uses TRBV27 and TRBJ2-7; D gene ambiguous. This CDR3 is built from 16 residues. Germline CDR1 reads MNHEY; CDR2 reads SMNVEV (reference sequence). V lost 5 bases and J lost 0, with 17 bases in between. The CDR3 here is CASSPLIGESSYEQYF. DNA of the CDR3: TGTGCCAGCAGTCCGTTGATCGGCGAATCCTCCTACGAGCAGTACTTC.

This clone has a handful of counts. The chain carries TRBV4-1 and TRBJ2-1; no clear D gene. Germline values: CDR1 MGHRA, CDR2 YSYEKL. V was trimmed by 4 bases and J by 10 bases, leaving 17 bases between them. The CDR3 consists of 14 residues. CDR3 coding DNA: TGCGCCAGCAGCCCTCTCCTGGACGGTCGGGAGCAGTTCTTC. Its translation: CASSPLLDGREQFF.

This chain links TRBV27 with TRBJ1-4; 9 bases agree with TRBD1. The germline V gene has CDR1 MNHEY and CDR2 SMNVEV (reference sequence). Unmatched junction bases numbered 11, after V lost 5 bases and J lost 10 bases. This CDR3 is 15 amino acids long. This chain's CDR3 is CASSPSTGGKGKLFF. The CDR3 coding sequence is TGTGCCAGCAGTCCCTCTACAGGGGGCAAAGGAAAACTGTTTTTT.

CDR3 sequence: CAISELELADYEQYF. The DNA of the CDR3 is TGTGCCATCAGTGAGTTGGAACTAGCGGACTACGAGCAGTACTTC. This chain connects TRBV10-3 to TRBJ2-7, with TRBD2 matching over 8 bases. CDR1 ENHRY and CDR2 SYGVKD come from the germline V gene. The CDR3 contains 15 residues. Trimming cost V 1 base and J 3 bases; bases outside gene matches: 5.

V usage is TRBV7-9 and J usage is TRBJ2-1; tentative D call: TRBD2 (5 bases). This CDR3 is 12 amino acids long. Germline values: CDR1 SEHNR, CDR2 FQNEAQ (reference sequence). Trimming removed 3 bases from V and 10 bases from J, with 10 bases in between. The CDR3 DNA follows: TGTGCCAGCAGCTTGAGTCAGCGGGAGCAGTTCTTC. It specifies CASSLSQREQFF. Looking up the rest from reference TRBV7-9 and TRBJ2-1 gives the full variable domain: DTGVSQNPRHKITKRGQNVTFRCDPISEHNRLYWYRQTLGQGPEFLTYFQNEAQLEKSRLLSDRFSAERPKGSFSTLEIQRTEQGDSAMYLCASSLSQREQFFGPGTRLTVL.

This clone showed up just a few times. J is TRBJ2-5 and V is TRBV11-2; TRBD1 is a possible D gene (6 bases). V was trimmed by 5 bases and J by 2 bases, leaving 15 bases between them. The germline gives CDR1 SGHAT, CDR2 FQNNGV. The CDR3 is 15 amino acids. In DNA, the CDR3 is TGTGCCAGCAGCCCACGGACAGAATATCAAGAGACCCAGTACTTC. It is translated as CASSPRTEYQETQYF.

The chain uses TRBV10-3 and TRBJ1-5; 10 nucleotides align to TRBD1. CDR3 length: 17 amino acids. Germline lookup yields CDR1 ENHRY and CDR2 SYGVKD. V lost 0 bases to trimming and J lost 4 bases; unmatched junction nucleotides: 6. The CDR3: CAISESPGGQGNQPQHF. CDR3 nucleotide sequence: TGTGCCATCAGTGAGTCCCCCGGGGGACAGGGGAATCAGCCCCAGCATTTT.

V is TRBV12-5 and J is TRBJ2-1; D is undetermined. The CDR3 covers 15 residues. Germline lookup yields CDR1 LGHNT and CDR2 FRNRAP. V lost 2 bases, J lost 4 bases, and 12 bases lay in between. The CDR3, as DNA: TGTGCTAGTGGTTTGACCCCGGAACCGTACAATGAGCAGTTCTTC. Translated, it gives CASGLTPEPYNEQFF.